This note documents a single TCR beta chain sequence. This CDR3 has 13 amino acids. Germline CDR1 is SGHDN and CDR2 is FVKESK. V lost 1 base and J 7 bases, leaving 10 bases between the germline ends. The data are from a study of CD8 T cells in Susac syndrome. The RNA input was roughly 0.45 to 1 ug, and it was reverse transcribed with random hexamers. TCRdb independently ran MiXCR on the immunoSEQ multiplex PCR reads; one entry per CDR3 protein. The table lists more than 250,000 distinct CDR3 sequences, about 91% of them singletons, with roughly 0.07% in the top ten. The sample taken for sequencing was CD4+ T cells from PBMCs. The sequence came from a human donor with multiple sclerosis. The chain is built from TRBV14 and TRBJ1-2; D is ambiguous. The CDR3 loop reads CASSQAVVGGYTF. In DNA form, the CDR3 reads TGTGCCAGCAGCCAAGCCGTAGTTGGTGGCTACACCTTC. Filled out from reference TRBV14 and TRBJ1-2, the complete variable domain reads EAGVTQFPSHSVIEKGQTVTLRCDPISGHDNLYWYRRVMGKEIKFLLHFVKESKQDESGMPNNRFLAERTGGTYSTLKVQPAELEDSGVYFCASSQAVVGGYTFGSGTRLTVV.